A selection of T cell receptor beta chains follows, all from one sample in a study of human T cells and chemical hapten exposure. TCRdb re-analysed the RACE reads in MiXCR, keeping a single row per CDR3 protein. The sample includes fewer than 500,000 distinct CDR3 sequences, roughly 5% of them seen just once. This sample comprised whole blood, obtained in connection with sensitization to the hapten diphenylcyclopropenone (DPC). The receptors derive from a woman in her 50s with alopecia areata. Some clones in this sample may be carry-over from other donors' samples. Each CDR3 is given with its conserved first and last residue. The D gene is left open where the match is weak. Some rows mark clone size as missing; the rest say once, few, many or name a class of expanded clone.

J: TRBJ2-1; V: TRBV20-1; size: many; D: TRBD2; DNA: TGCAGTGCTCCAGGGACACAGACTAGCGGACATTCCTACAATGAGCAGTTCTTC; CDR3: CSAPGTQTSGHSYNEQFF
J: TRBJ2-3; V: TRBV28; size: few; D: TRBD2; DNA: TGTGCCAGCAGTTCCCTAATAGCTGGGCGGGAGGGCCTTACGCAGTATTTT; CDR3: CASSSLIAGREGLTQYF
J: TRBJ1-5; V: TRBV7-9; size: few; D: .; DNA: TGTGCCAGCAGCTTTGGGGACCTCACTCAGCCCCAGCATTTT; CDR3: CASSFGDLTQPQHF
J: TRBJ2-5; V: TRBV6-2/TRBV6-3; size: many; D: .; DNA: TGTGCCAGCAGTTACGTACTGGGCAGGGAAGAAGAAGAGACCCAGTACTTC; CDR3: CASSYVLGREEEETQYF
J: TRBJ2-1; V: TRBV12-5; size: many; D: .; DNA: TGTGCTAGTGGTTTGGTACTAGGGTTCGGGCGGATGGAAGACAATGAGCAGTTCTTC; CDR3: CASGLVLGFGRMEDNEQFF
J: TRBJ1-1; V: TRBV4-3; size: many; D: .; DNA: TGCGCCAGCAGCCAAGCATGGACGCCGAACACTGAAGCTTTCTTT; CDR3: CASSQAWTPNTEAFF
J: TRBJ2-5; V: TRBV29-1; size: many; D: TRBD1; DNA: TGCAGCGTTCACGACAGGGGTTGGGAGACCCAGTACTTC; CDR3: CSVHDRGWETQYF
J: TRBJ2-2; V: TRBV4-2; size: many; D: .; DNA: TGTGCCAGCAGCCAAGATTGGCCGCCGACCGGGGAGCTGTTTTTT; CDR3: CASSQDWPPTGELFF
J: TRBJ2-1; V: TRBV28; size: .; D: .; DNA: TGTGCCAGCAGTTCCCGGGACAAAGTCTCTGAGCAGTTCTTC; CDR3: CASSSRDKVSEQFF
J: TRBJ2-1; V: TRBV28; size: many; D: .; DNA: TGTGCCAGCATAACGGTTCTAAGCAATGAGCAGTTCTTC; CDR3: CASITVLSNEQFF
J: TRBJ2-5; V: TRBV6-5; size: many; D: TRBD2; DNA: TGTGCCAGCAGTTCCTGGGAGGGCGTCCAAGAGACCCAGTACTTC; CDR3: CASSSWEGVQETQYF
J: TRBJ1-1; V: TRBV29-1; size: few; D: .; DNA: TGCAGCGTTGGACTACAGGGAGGCACTGAAGCTTTCTTT; CDR3: CSVGLQGGTEAFF
J: TRBJ1-1; V: TRBV6-2/TRBV6-3; size: many; D: .; DNA: TGTGCCAGCAGGAAAACAGGGCCTCCTGAAGCTTTCTTT; CDR3: CASRKTGPPEAFF
J: TRBJ1-1; V: TRBV6-2/TRBV6-3; size: many; D: TRBD1; DNA: TGTGCCAGCAAAGAGGAACCCGTCAGGGGGACTGAAGCTTTCTTT; CDR3: CASKEEPVRGTEAFF
J: TRBJ1-1; V: TRBV5-8; size: many; D: .; DNA: TGTGCCAGCAGCACGCGCATGAACACTGAAGCTTTCTTT; CDR3: CASSTRMNTEAFF
J: TRBJ1-5; V: TRBV30; size: few; D: .; DNA: TGTGCCTGGAGTGTGGGGGACTTTAGCAATCAGCCCCAGCATTTT; CDR3: CAWSVGDFSNQPQHF
J: TRBJ2-3; V: TRBV5-1; size: .; D: .; DNA: TGCGCCAGCAGCTTGGAGAGGGGACCCACAGATACGCAGTATTTT; CDR3: CASSLERGPTDTQYF
J: TRBJ2-3; V: TRBV7-2; size: .; D: .; DNA: TGTGCCAGCAGCCCGATCGGGACTGCTCTAGATACGCAGTATTTT; CDR3: CASSPIGTALDTQYF
J: TRBJ2-1; V: TRBV9; size: many; D: TRBD2; DNA: TGTGCCAGCAGCGTTTCCAGCGGGGAAAAGCAGTTCTTC; CDR3: CASSVSSGEKQFF
J: TRBJ2-7; V: TRBV27; size: .; D: TRBD2; DNA: TGTGCCAGCAGTCGACCGGGACTACACTACGAGCAGTACTTC; CDR3: CASSRPGLHYEQYF
J: TRBJ1-2; V: TRBV7-9; size: many; D: .; DNA: TGTGCCAGCAGCACTCAGGGAGGAGAAGGCTATGGCTACACCTTC; CDR3: CASSTQGGEGYGYTF
J: TRBJ2-2; V: TRBV3-1; size: many; D: .; DNA: TGTGCCAGCAGCCAAGTCGCCCTTACCGGGGAGCTGTTTTTT; CDR3: CASSQVALTGELFF
J: TRBJ2-1; V: TRBV14; size: few; D: .; DNA: TGTGCCAGCAGCCTACAGGGCTGGGAGCAGTTCTTC; CDR3: CASSLQGWEQFF
J: TRBJ2-1; V: TRBV20-1; size: many; D: TRBD2; DNA: TGCAGTGCTAGGAGCGGGGGGGCCAGGACCCAGCAGTTCTTC; CDR3: CSARSGGARTQQFF
J: TRBJ1-1; V: TRBV2; size: few; D: .; DNA: TGTGCCAGCAGCGAGACAGGTTTAGGCACTGAAGCTTTCTTT; CDR3: CASSETGLGTEAFF
J: TRBJ2-1; V: TRBV10-2; size: few; D: .; DNA: TGCGCCAGCAGATCTCAGGGGACCAATGAGCAGTTCTTC; CDR3: CASRSQGTNEQFF
J: TRBJ1-5; V: TRBV12-3/TRBV12-4; size: .; D: .; DNA: TGTGCCAGCAGTTTGTCGGTGGATAGCAATCAGCCCCAGCATTTT; CDR3: CASSLSVDSNQPQHF
J: TRBJ2-4; V: TRBV7-2; size: many; D: .; DNA: TGTGCCAGCTCAGGGGTAGCCAAAAACATTCAGTACTTC; CDR3: CASSGVAKNIQYF
J: TRBJ1-3; V: TRBV12-3/TRBV12-4; size: many; D: .; DNA: TGTGCCAGCAGTTTAAGTCACGCTGGAAACACCATATATTTT; CDR3: CASSLSHAGNTIYF
J: TRBJ2-3; V: TRBV15; size: many; D: .; DNA: TGTGCCACCAGCAGAGGGGTACGGAGTGCAGATACGCAGTATTTT; CDR3: CATSRGVRSADTQYF
J: TRBJ2-1; V: TRBV4-2; size: many; D: TRBD2; DNA: TGTGCCAGCAGCCAAGATCAACTAGCGGTTAACAATGAGCAGTTCTTC; CDR3: CASSQDQLAVNNEQFF
J: TRBJ2-1; V: TRBV6-2/TRBV6-3; size: few; D: TRBD2; DNA: TGTGCCAGCAGTTACCAAAAGCGGGGGGCGATTTGGGATGAGCAGTTCTTC; CDR3: CASSYQKRGAIWDEQFF
J: TRBJ2-1; V: TRBV29-1; size: many; D: .; DNA: TGCAGCGTGGCCGTGACAGCTTCCTACAATGAGCAGTTCTTC; CDR3: CSVAVTASYNEQFF
J: TRBJ1-3; V: TRBV5-1; size: .; D: .; DNA: TGCGCCAGCAGCTTACAGTCCTCTGGAAACACCATATATTTT; CDR3: CASSLQSSGNTIYF
J: TRBJ1-1; V: TRBV13; size: many; D: .; DNA: TGTGCCAGCAGTATCCGAAGAATGAACACTGAAGCTTTCTTT; CDR3: CASSIRRMNTEAFF
J: TRBJ1-1; V: TRBV7-8; size: many; D: TRBD1; DNA: TGTGCCAGCAGCTCTGGGACAGTTATGAACACTGAAGCTTTCTTT; CDR3: CASSSGTVMNTEAFF
J: TRBJ2-7; V: TRBV27; size: few; D: .; DNA: TGTGCCAGCAGTTTATCCCAGAGCTCCTACGAGCAGTACTTC; CDR3: CASSLSQSSYEQYF
J: TRBJ2-7; V: TRBV5-1; size: many; D: .; DNA: TGCGCCAGCAGCTTCGGTCCGGACCCACGTTGGGAGCAGTACTTC; CDR3: CASSFGPDPRWEQYF
J: TRBJ1-4; V: TRBV12-3/TRBV12-4; size: many; D: .; DNA: TGTGCCAGCAGTTTAGCAGGGGTGGAAGAAAAACTGTTTTTT; CDR3: CASSLAGVEEKLFF
J: TRBJ2-3; V: TRBV9; size: few; D: TRBD2; DNA: TGTGCCAGCAGCCCACGACTAGCGTCGGGCACAGATACGCAGTATTTT; CDR3: CASSPRLASGTDTQYF
J: TRBJ1-2; V: TRBV29-1; size: few; D: .; DNA: TGCAGCGTTGGGGTCGGAGCCCTTAACTATGGCTACACCTTC; CDR3: CSVGVGALNYGYTF
J: TRBJ2-6; V: TRBV18; size: .; D: .; DNA: TGTGCCAGCTCCTTTGGGGCGCTCGGGGCCAACGTCCTGACTTTC; CDR3: CASSFGALGANVLTF
J: TRBJ2-3; V: TRBV18; size: .; D: .; DNA: TGTGCCAGCTCACCGACGGGGGCCCTGGTGGCGCAGTATTTT; CDR3: CASSPTGALVAQYF
J: TRBJ2-7; V: TRBV29-1; size: .; D: .; DNA: TGCAGCGTTGAAAAGGGCCAGAATGGCGAGCAGTACTTC; CDR3: CSVEKGQNGEQYF
J: TRBJ1-2; V: TRBV2; size: many; D: TRBD1; DNA: TGTGCCAGCAGTCGCGGACAGGGAGGGCCTAACTATGGCTACACCTTC; CDR3: CASSRGQGGPNYGYTF
J: TRBJ2-7; V: TRBV29-1; size: .; D: .; DNA: TGCAGCGTTGAAGATCAGCCAGCCGAGCAGTACTTC; CDR3: CSVEDQPAEQYF
J: TRBJ1-2; V: TRBV7-9; size: many; D: TRBD1; DNA: TGTGCCAGCAGCTTACATGGACAGGGGGCGAGTGGCTACACCTTC; CDR3: CASSLHGQGASGYTF
J: TRBJ2-1; V: TRBV6-2/TRBV6-3; size: few; D: TRBD2; DNA: TGTGCCAGCAGCCTTACTAGCGAAAGGTCCTACAATGAGCAGTTCTTC; CDR3: CASSLTSERSYNEQFF
J: TRBJ2-7; V: TRBV9; size: many; D: .; DNA: TGTGCCAGCAGCGGGAGTTGGGGTCCCTCCTACGAGCAGTACTTC; CDR3: CASSGSWGPSYEQYF
J: TRBJ2-3; V: TRBV9; size: many; D: TRBD2; DNA: TGTGCCAGCAGCGTACGGACTAGCGGGAGTTCGGATACGCAGTATTTT; CDR3: CASSVRTSGSSDTQYF
J: TRBJ2-1; V: TRBV2; size: .; D: .; DNA: TGTGCCAGCAGTCCCGGGCAGCCCCTCGTGGGGCAGTTCTTC; CDR3: CASSPGQPLVGQFF